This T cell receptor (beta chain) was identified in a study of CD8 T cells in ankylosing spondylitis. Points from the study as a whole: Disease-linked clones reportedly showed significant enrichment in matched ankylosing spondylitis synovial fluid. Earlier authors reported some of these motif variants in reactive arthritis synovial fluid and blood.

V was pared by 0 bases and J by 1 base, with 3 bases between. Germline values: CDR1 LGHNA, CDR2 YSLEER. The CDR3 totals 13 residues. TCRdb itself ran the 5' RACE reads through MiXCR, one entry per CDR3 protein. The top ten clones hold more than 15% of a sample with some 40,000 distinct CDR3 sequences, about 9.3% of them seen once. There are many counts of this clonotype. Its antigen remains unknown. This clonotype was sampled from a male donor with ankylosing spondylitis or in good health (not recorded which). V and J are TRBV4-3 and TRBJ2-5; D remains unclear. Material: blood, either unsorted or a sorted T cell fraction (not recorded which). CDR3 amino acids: CASSQDTQETQYF. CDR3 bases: TGCGCCAGCAGCCAAGATACCCAAGAGACCCAGTACTTC.